The 27 T cell receptor beta chains below come from one sample, sequenced in a study of blood T cell repertoires in COVID-19. Sequenced by immunoSEQ multiplex PCR; TCRdb stores in-frame clones only, minus some. The sample contains about 280,000 clones, roughly 86% of which appear only once. What was sequenced was peripheral blood. Receptors were obtained from a woman aged 25 to 39 with COVID-19, enrolled during active disease.

The V and J genes are TRBV7-3 and TRBJ2-1, with a weak D call TRBD1 (5 bases). This CDR3 has 15 residues. Trimming stripped 1 base from V and 8 bases from J, with 15 bases between. CDR1 SGHTA and CDR2 FQGTGA come from the germline V gene. CDR3 in DNA: TGTGCCAGCAGCTTAAGTTCGAGTTTCAGGGATGAGCAGTTCTTC. Translating it yields CASSLSSSFRDEQFF.

J is TRBJ1-2 and V is TRBV18; TRBD1 agrees at 12 bases. With V trimmed by 1 base and J by 2 bases, 2 bases remained unmatched. This CDR3 has 16 residues. The germline V gene has CDR1 KGHSH and CDR2 LQKENI. The CDR3, as DNA: TGTGCCAGCTCACCACGGGACAGGGGGCGGAACTATGGCTACACCTTC. This sequence encodes CASSPRDRGRNYGYTF. The whole variable domain, filled in from reference TRBV18 and TRBJ1-2, reads NAGVMQNPRHLVRRRGQEARLRCSPMKGHSHVYWYRQLPEEGLKFMVYLQKENIIDESGMPKERFSAEFPKEGPSILRIQQVVRGDSAAYFCASSPRDRGRNYGYTFGSGTRLTVV.

The rearrangement joins TRBV5-4 to TRBJ2-1, with TRBD2 matching 8 bases. Germline CDR1 is SGHNT and CDR2 is YYREEE (reference sequence). The CDR3 runs 13 residues. Trimming took 4 bases from V and 9 from J; bases not matched to a gene: 6. CDR3 protein: CASSLGTRTEQFF. The DNA of the CDR3 is TGTGCCAGCAGCCTTGGGACTAGAACTGAGCAGTTCTTC.

This chain uses TRBV2 with TRBJ1-5; 7 bases fit TRBD1. Germline trimming cut 10 bases from V and 0 bases from J; bases unmatched to any gene: 9. Germline values: CDR1 SNHLY, CDR2 FYNNEI. The length of the CDR3 is 15 residues. In nucleotides, the CDR3 is TGTGCCATCGCGACAGGGTTGGGTAGCAATCAGCCCCAGCATTTT. Translating it yields CAIATGLGSNQPQHF.

The chain has TRBV2 and TRBJ2-5; 7 bases agree with TRBD1. CDR1 and CDR2 (germline): SNHLY, FYNNEI. The V segment lost 8 bases and the J segment 5 bases; nucleotides outside the gene matches: 5. The CDR3 has 12 amino acids. The CDR3 DNA reads TGTGCCAGCCGAGGGGGCACTGAGACCCAGTACTTC. It is translated as CASRGGTETQYF.

This chain connects TRBV19 to TRBJ2-7, with D perhaps TRBD1 (6 bases). In germline, CDR1 is LNHDA, CDR2 SQIVND (reference sequence). V was trimmed by 6 bases and J by 7 bases, leaving 13 bases between them. The length of the CDR3 is 12 residues. CDR3 in amino acids: CASSRGSGEQYF. CDR3 sequence (DNA): TGTGCCAGTAGCAGGGGATCGGGAGAGCAGTACTTC. The variable domain in full, completed from reference TRBV19 and TRBJ2-7, reads DGGITQSPKYLFRKEGQNVTLSCEQNLNHDAMYWYRQDPGQGLRLIYYSQIVNDFQKGDIAEGYSVSREKKESFPLTVTSAQKNPTAFYLCASSRGSGEQYFGPGTRLTVT.

The chain couples TRBV12-3 or TRBV12-4 to TRBJ1-2; D gene unclear. The CDR3 extends over 13 amino acids. As DNA, the CDR3 is TGTGCGGTTGGGAGATCCGTTAACTATGGCTACACCTTC. Translated, it gives CAVGRSVNYGYTF.

The chain combines TRBV6-4 with TRBJ2-6; maybe TRBD1 (5 bases). V lost 0 bases and J 0 bases, leaving 6 bases between the germline ends. The CDR3 has 16 amino acids. From germline, CDR1 is MRHNA and CDR2 SNTAGT. The CDR3 loop is CASSDSDNSGANVLTF. As DNA, the CDR3 is TGTGCCAGCAGTGACTCGGACAACTCTGGGGCCAACGTCCTGACTTTC.

The V and J genes are TRBV2 and TRBJ2-1; D remains ambiguous. Trimming took 8 bases from V and 15 from J, leaving 17 bases between them. The germline V gene encodes CDR1 SNHLY and CDR2 FYNNEI. The CDR3 is 11 amino acids. In DNA, the CDR3 is TGTGCCAGCCAGCTGGAGTACGTAGGGTTCTTC. Translating gives CASQLEYVGFF.

This clone has more than one count but fewer than ten. The chain combines TRBV2 with TRBJ1-2, with 8 bases identical to TRBD1. Germline V gene lookup returns CDR1 SNHLY and CDR2 FYNNEI. The V gene end was trimmed by 5 bases and the J gene end by 7 bases; junction bases not matched to a gene: 6. CDR3 length equals 13 residues. CDR3 in amino acids: CASSFGQGSGYTF. The CDR3 DNA follows: TGTGCCAGCAGTTTCGGACAGGGAAGTGGCTACACCTTC.

This clone showed up just a few times. Here the CDR3 DNA reads TGTGCCAGTAGTATTAGTAGCGGGGTGAGCACAGATACGCAGTATTTT. Translated: CASSISSGVSTDTQYF. This chain links TRBV19 with TRBJ2-3; 8 nucleotides align to TRBD2. V was pared by 3 bases and J by 0 bases, with 5 bases of the junction left unmatched. Germline assignment: CDR1 LNHDA and CDR2 SQIVND (reference sequence). The CDR3 runs to 16 residues.

This chain connects TRBV5-1 to TRBJ1-2; a possible D gene is TRBD1 (6 bases). The CDR3 extends over 15 amino acids. Looked up from germline, CDR1 is SGHRS and CDR2 is YFSETQ. V was cut by 0 bases and J by 3 bases, with 12 bases left in between. The CDR3 DNA reads TGCGCCAGCAGCTTGGGAACCTCAGGGGACTATGGCTACACCTTC. It is translated as CASSLGTSGDYGYTF.

J is TRBJ2-1 and V is TRBV3-1 (or the pseudogene TRBV3-2), with 10 bases matching TRBD2. Germline values: CDR1 LGHDT, CDR2 YNNKEL (reference sequence). V dropped 3 bases and J dropped 10; count of bases not matched to a gene: 12. The CDR3 is 16 amino acids. DNA of the CDR3: TGTGCCAGCAGCCATCCCTGGACTAGCGGAAGATACGAGCAGTTCTTC. As protein: CASSHPWTSGRYEQFF.

The chain joins TRBV30 to TRBJ1-4; D might be TRBD1 (5 bases). Germline CDR1 GTSNPN, CDR2 SVGIG (reference sequence). The CDR3 sequence is 13 residues long. The germline V and J ends were trimmed by 3 bases and 6 bases, with 11 bases remaining between them. CDR3 in DNA: TGTGCCTGGAGCGGAGGGGCGTATGAAAAACTGTTTTTT. Amino acid sequence: CAWSGGAYEKLFF. Using reference TRBV30 and TRBJ1-4 for the parts outside the CDR3, the full variable domain is SQTIHQWPATLVQPVGSPLSLECTVEGTSNPNLYWYRQAAGRGLQLLFYSVGIGQISSEVPQNLSASRPQDRQFILSSKKLLLSDSGFYLCAWSGGAYEKLFFGSGTQLSVL.

CDR3 in amino acids: CASSAGTGAYEQYF. The CDR3 DNA sequence: TGTGCCAGCAGTGCCGGGACAGGGGCCTACGAGCAGTACTTC. This rearrangement joins TRBV28 to TRBJ2-7, with 10 bases that match TRBD1. This CDR3 comprises 14 residues. Germline V gene sequence: CDR1 MDHEN, CDR2 SYDVKM. V lost 5 bases and J lost 2; bases outside the gene matches: 3.

The rearrangement joins TRBV6-2 or TRBV6-3 to TRBJ1-5, with 7 bases matching TRBD1. V was pared by 4 bases and J by 6 bases, with 12 bases of the junction left unmatched. CDR3 size: 16 residues. Germline V lookup: CDR1 MNHEY, CDR2 SVGEGT. CDR3 nucleotide sequence: TGTGCCAGCAGTTCGGGACAGTCGTCCCTAGCTCAGCCCCAGCATTTT. Encoded protein: CASSSGQSSLAQPQHF.

A note on this clone: The same CDR3 also results from other DNA sequences found in this sample. This chain uses TRBV10-3 with TRBJ1-3; D is ambiguous. This CDR3 has 14 amino acids. The germline CDR1 and CDR2 sequences are ENHRY and SYGVKD. V dropped 6 bases and J dropped 0 bases, with 9 bases sitting between them. CDR3 sequence reads: CAISPGNSGNTIYF. The CDR3 DNA reads as TGTGCCATCAGCCCCGGGAACTCTGGAAACACCATATATTTT.

The gene calls are TRBV5-4 and TRBJ2-7; 7 positions match TRBD2. The CDR3 runs 16 residues. CDR1 is SGHNT and CDR2 is YYREEE in the germline V gene (reference sequence). V lost 5 bases, J lost 3 bases, and 14 bases stayed unmatched. The DNA of the CDR3 is TGTGCCAGCAGTCGCGGACTAGATCCCTCCCTCTACGAGCAGTACTTC. This gives the protein CASSRGLDPSLYEQYF.

The rearrangement links TRBV29-1 to TRBJ2-7, with 14 bases fitting TRBD2. This CDR3 region has 14 residues. CDR1 is SQVTM, CDR2 ANQGSEA, per germline. Trimming took 6 bases from V and 6 from J; bases not matched to a gene: 7. CDR3 coding DNA: TGCAGCGTCACCCCCGGGACTAGCGGGGGCGAGCAGTACTTC. Translating gives CSVTPGTSGGEQYF.

This sequence joins TRBV19 and TRBJ2-6, with a weak D call TRBD2 (7 bases). Trimming removed 5 bases at V and 2 bases at J, with 16 bases between. The CDR3 has 17 amino acids. Looked up from germline, CDR1 is LNHDA and CDR2 is SQIVND (reference sequence). The CDR3 DNA reads TGTGCCAGTAGTGCCCGGGGGGCGGGCACTGGGGCCAACGTCCTGACTTTC. It encodes CASSARGAGTGANVLTF. Variable domain in full (rest from reference TRBV19 and TRBJ2-6): DGGITQSPKYLFRKEGQNVTLSCEQNLNHDAMYWYRQDPGQGLRLIYYSQIVNDFQKGDIAEGYSVSREKKESFPLTVTSAQKNPTAFYLCASSARGAGTGANVLTFGAGSRLTVL.

The chain joins TRBV18 to TRBJ2-1, with D tentatively TRBD1 (6 bases). The CDR3 spans 15 residues. V was trimmed by 2 bases and J by 3 bases, leaving 11 bases between them. Per germline, CDR1 KGHSH and CDR2 LQKENI. CDR3 in amino acids: CASSPAGVGYNEQFF. CDR3 nucleotide sequence: TGTGCCAGCTCACCAGCAGGGGTTGGCTACAATGAGCAGTTCTTC.

Worth noting for this clone: At the DNA level, this CDR3 is encoded by other sequences in the same sample as well. This chain uses TRBV5-1 with TRBJ1-4; 9 bases are a match to TRBD1. Looked up from germline, CDR1 is SGHRS and CDR2 is YFSETQ. The V segment lost 7 bases and the J segment 6 bases; nucleotides outside the gene matches: 7. The CDR3 sequence is 14 residues long. The CDR3 sequence is CASSRGQGDEKLFF. CDR3 bases: TGCGCCAGCTCGAGGGGACAGGGAGATGAAAAACTGTTTTTT.

The V and J genes are TRBV30 and TRBJ1-2; D may be TRBD1 (5 bases). This CDR3 has 13 amino acids. Germline loops: CDR1 GTSNPN, CDR2 SVGIG (reference sequence). V lost 7 bases and J lost 0, with 12 bases in between. As DNA, the CDR3 is TGTGCCTCCGGACACCTAGCTAACTATGGCTACACCTTC. Translating gives CASGHLANYGYTF.

The sample holds a few counts of this clone. The chain carries TRBV2 and TRBJ1-4, with D perhaps TRBD1 (6 bases). The CDR3 contains 13 residues. The germline CDR1 and CDR2 sequences are SNHLY and FYNNEI. The V and J ends lost 7 bases and 1 base respectively, with 7 bases between them. CDR3 in amino acids: CASTGQTNEKLFF. CDR3 nucleotide sequence: TGTGCCAGCACGGGACAAACTAATGAAAAACTGTTTTTT.

The genes are TRBV12-3 or TRBV12-4 and TRBJ1-1; no firm D call. The CDR3 consists of 11 residues. V shed 8 bases and J shed 4 bases, with 8 bases lying between them. For the CDR3, the DNA is TGTGCCAGCGCCCGGGGCACTGAAGCTTTCTTT. It yields the protein CASARGTEAFF.

This chain uses TRBV27 with TRBJ2-4, with 9 bases that match TRBD1. V lost 10 bases and J lost 7; bases outside the gene matches: 5. The CDR3 spans 12 residues. CDR1 and CDR2 (germline): MNHEY, SMNVEV (reference sequence). In nucleotides, the CDR3 is TGTGCCACCATTGGACAGGGGAACATTCAGTACTTC. Protein product: CATIGQGNIQYF.

The V call is TRBV6-5, the J call TRBJ1-2; possibly TRBD1 for D (6 bases). With 2 bases removed from V and 4 bases from J, the gap between germline ends came to 8 bases. This CDR3 comprises 13 residues. From germline, CDR1 is MNHEY and CDR2 SVGAGI. DNA for the CDR3: TGTGCCAGCAGTTACGGGACACTCTATGGCTACACCTTC. Translation gives CASSYGTLYGYTF.